Below are 28 T cell receptor beta chains sequenced from a single sample in a study of T cells after yellow fever vaccination. TCRdb used MiXCR to reprocess the 5' RACE reads, holding one entry per CDR3 protein. Among 550,000 or so distinct CDR3 sequences listed, about 19% were seen once. Sequenced here: PBMCs, sampled 15 days after the yellow fever booster vaccination. The receptors stem from a man aged 25 to 40 who received the YFV17D yellow fever vaccine.

The J gene is TRBJ2-7, the V gene TRBV10-3, with no clear D. V lost 2 bases and J lost 3, with 14 bases in between. CDR3 length: 15 residues. Germline values: CDR1 ENHRY, CDR2 SYGVKD. Here the CDR3 DNA reads TGTGCCATCAGTGAGCCACAACCACTAAGCTACGAGCAGTACTTC. Translated, it gives CAISEPQPLSYEQYF.

The chain is built from TRBV29-1 and TRBJ2-1; possibly TRBD1 or TRBD2 for D (5 bases each). CDR3 length: 13 amino acids. Germline values: CDR1 SQVTM, CDR2 ANQGSEA. The V end lost 8 bases, the J end lost 2 bases, and 13 bases lay between the germline ends. The CDR3 sequence is CSFRDGTYNEQFF. Here the CDR3 DNA reads TGCAGCTTCCGGGACGGGACCTACAATGAGCAGTTCTTC.

This clonotype appeared a few times. The rearrangement links TRBV10-2 to TRBJ2-2; D might be TRBD1 (5 bases). V dropped 6 bases and J dropped 5 bases, with 10 bases sitting between them. Per germline, CDR1 WSHSY and CDR2 SAAADI. This CDR3 contains 13 residues. The CDR3 reads CASRTDGTGELFF. The CDR3, as DNA: TGCGCCAGCAGGACAGACGGAACCGGGGAGCTGTTTTTT.

This clonotype has just a few counts. V usage is TRBV6-2 or TRBV6-3 and J usage is TRBJ2-7, with TRBD1 matching 7 bases. Losses at the gene ends were 5 bases for V and 2 bases for J; bases not matched to a gene: 9. The germline V gene encodes CDR1 MNHEY and CDR2 SVGEGT. There are 15 residues in the CDR3. The CDR3 spells CASSPHGTVPYEQYF. The CDR3 nucleotides read TGTGCCAGCAGTCCACACGGGACAGTACCCTACGAGCAGTACTTC.

This chain uses TRBV3-1 with TRBJ2-1, with a weak D call TRBD1 (6 bases). Looked up from germline, CDR1 is LGHDT and CDR2 is YNNKEL (reference sequence). The CDR3 runs to 15 residues. The V end was cut by 2 bases, the J end by 8 bases, with 16 bases between. The CDR3 DNA reads TGTGCCAGCAGCCAACTCACAGGGCGACGGGATGAGCAGTTCTTC. It codes for CASSQLTGRRDEQFF.

The CDR3 bases are TGCGCCAGCAGCCCCCGGGGTGATAGCGGTCGGCCTTACGAGCAGTACTTC. It encodes CASSPRGDSGRPYEQYF. V is TRBV5-1 and J is TRBJ2-7, with D possibly being TRBD2 (6 bases). The CDR3 is 17 residues long. From germline, CDR1 is SGHRS and CDR2 YFSETQ. V was cut by 4 bases and J by 4 bases, with 24 bases left in between. The full variable domain, with the rest looked up from reference TRBV5-1 and TRBJ2-7, is KAGVTQTPRYLIKTRGQQVTLSCSPISGHRSVSWYQQTPGQGLQFLFEYFSETQRNKGNFPGRFSGRQFSNSRSEMNVSTLELGDSALYLCASSPRGDSGRPYEQYFGPGTRLTVT.

This chain connects TRBV7-9 to TRBJ2-5; 8 nucleotides match TRBD2. The CDR3 loop spans 15 amino acids. Germline CDR1 is SEHNR and CDR2 is FQNEAQ (reference sequence). With V trimmed by 2 bases and J by 6 bases, 8 bases remained unmatched. The CDR3 region is CASSLPPGLEQTQYF. The CDR3 bases are TGTGCCAGCAGCTTACCACCGGGACTAGAACAGACCCAGTACTTC.

This clonotype has only a few counts. The CDR3 sequence is CAAKAGAGDTQYF. CDR3 in DNA: TGTGCCGCAAAAGCGGGAGCGGGAGATACGCAGTATTTT. J is TRBJ2-3 and V is TRBV12-3 or TRBV12-4, with 8 bases lining up with TRBD2. With 11 bases clipped from V and 5 bases from J, the junction kept 9 bases outside the gene matches. This CDR3 spans 13 amino acids.

This clonotype has more than one count but fewer than ten. V is TRBV20-1 and J is TRBJ2-7, with D possibly TRBD2 on 6 matching bases. The CDR3 loop spans 18 amino acids. CDR1 and CDR2 (germline): DFQATT, SNEGSKA (reference sequence). The germline V and J ends were trimmed by 1 base and 4 bases, with 26 bases remaining between them. The CDR3: CSARGYPYSGTDTYEQYF. DNA of the CDR3: TGCAGTGCTAGAGGCTATCCTTACTCCGGGACTGACACTTACGAGCAGTACTTC.

The rearrangement links TRBV3-1 to TRBJ1-2; D perhaps matches TRBD1 (5 bases). V lost 0 bases to trimming and J lost 2 bases, with 10 bases between them. The CDR3 loop spans 15 amino acids. In germline, CDR1 is LGHDT, CDR2 YNNKEL (reference sequence). The CDR3 loop reads CASSQDREGNYGYTF. The CDR3 DNA is TGTGCCAGCAGCCAAGATCGCGAGGGGAACTATGGCTACACCTTC.

The V call is TRBV7-2, the J call TRBJ2-7; 8 bases agree with TRBD2. This CDR3 is built from 14 residues. Per the germline V gene, CDR1 is SGHTA and CDR2 is FQGNSA. V shed 0 bases and J 4 bases; nucleotides not matched to a gene: 2. The CDR3 here is CASSLASGMYEQYF. DNA for the CDR3: TGTGCCAGCAGCTTAGCTAGCGGGATGTACGAGCAGTACTTC.

The sample holds a few counts of this clonotype. The chain employs TRBV20-1 and TRBJ2-7, with TRBD2 identical over 11 bases. The CDR3 loop spans 14 amino acids. Germline CDR1 is DFQATT and CDR2 is SNEGSKA (reference sequence). The J segment lost 1 base and the V segment lost 3 bases, leaving 2 bases of the junction unmatched. CDR3 sequence: CSARTSGNSYEQYF. CDR3 DNA sequence: TGCAGTGCTAGGACTAGCGGGAATTCCTACGAGCAGTACTTC.

The chain has TRBV18 and TRBJ2-1, with unresolved D. The CDR3 is 13 amino acids. CDR1 and CDR2 from the germline V gene are KGHSH and LQKENI. Trimming pared 6 bases from V and 14 bases from J, leaving 20 bases between. This CDR3 reads CASSETESVREFF. The CDR3 DNA follows: TGTGCCAGCTCGGAGACGGAATCGGTCCGAGAGTTCTTC.

The rearrangement uses TRBV27 and TRBJ1-1; 7 bases fit TRBD1. This CDR3 is built from 13 residues. Unmatched junction bases numbered 9, after V lost 3 bases and J lost 11 bases. The germline V gene encodes CDR1 MNHEY and CDR2 SMNVEV (reference sequence). The CDR3 sequence: CASSFREGATAFF. In DNA, the CDR3 is TGTGCCAGCAGTTTTAGGGAGGGGGCGACGGCTTTCTTT.

This clonotype was picked up many times. V is TRBV12-3 or TRBV12-4 and J is TRBJ1-5; the D gene is possibly TRBD1 (6 bases). The CDR3 extends over 14 amino acids. V lost 8 bases and J lost 4, with 15 bases in between. As DNA, the CDR3 is TGTGCCAGCTCACTCGGACAGCCTAATCAGCCCCAGCATTTT. This sequence encodes CASSLGQPNQPQHF.

The chain is built from TRBV12-3 or TRBV12-4 and TRBJ2-7, with 12 bases fitting TRBD1. The V and J ends lost 6 bases and 3 bases, in that order; junction bases with no gene match: 6. The CDR3 sequence is 15 residues long. The CDR3 protein is CASRAGTGGFYEQYF. For the CDR3, the DNA is TGTGCCAGCAGAGCCGGGACAGGGGGCTTCTACGAGCAGTACTTC.

This clonotype appeared many times. The chain carries TRBV2 and TRBJ2-2; 8 bases match TRBD2. Germline values: CDR1 SNHLY, CDR2 FYNNEI. After removal of 8 bases from V and 6 bases from J, the junction contained 2 bases not matched to a gene. The CDR3 runs to 12 residues. CDR3 nucleotide sequence: TGTGCCAGCGGGCGGGAGGCCGGGGAGCTGTTTTTT. Translation gives CASGREAGELFF.

The chain is built from TRBV11-1 and TRBJ2-6, with 9 bases fitting TRBD2. J lost 0 bases, V lost 6 bases, and 15 bases had no gene match. CDR1 and CDR2 from the germline V gene are SGHAT and FQDESV (reference sequence). The CDR3 is 20 residues long. CDR3 loop: CASRSPLTSGKPSGANVLTF. As DNA, the CDR3 is TGTGCCAGCAGGTCTCCCTTGACTAGCGGTAAACCCTCTGGGGCCAACGTCCTGACTTTC.

The J gene is TRBJ2-1, the V gene TRBV7-9; D not certain. Trimming removed 1 base from V and 7 bases from J, with 8 bases in between. The CDR3 extends over 13 amino acids. Germline values: CDR1 SEHNR, CDR2 FQNEAQ (reference sequence). The CDR3 spells CASSLGTENEQFF. In nucleotides, the CDR3 is TGTGCCAGCAGCTTAGGGACGGAAAATGAGCAGTTCTTC.

The rearrangement links TRBV6-5 to TRBJ2-5; a possible D gene is TRBD2 (5 bases). Germline CDR1 reads MNHEY; CDR2 reads SVGAGI. Deletions cut 8 bases from V and 4 bases from J, with 11 bases between. CDR3 length: 12 residues. The CDR3: CASGFEGETQYF. Written as DNA, the CDR3 is TGTGCCAGCGGTTTCGAGGGAGAGACCCAGTACTTC.

This clonotype has a handful of counts. The chain carries TRBV12-3 or TRBV12-4 and TRBJ2-7, with 7 bases fitting TRBD1. The CDR3 is 14 residues long. With 5 bases clipped from V and 2 bases from J, the junction kept 6 bases outside the gene matches. CDR3 sequence reads: CASSAPGQPYEQYF. The CDR3 region has the DNA TGTGCCAGCAGTGCCCCGGGACAGCCCTACGAGCAGTACTTC.

This clonotype has a handful of counts. The genes are TRBV6-2 or TRBV6-3 and TRBJ2-7, with unresolved D. This CDR3 contains 12 residues. The V and J ends lost 2 bases and 4 bases respectively, with 6 bases between them. CDR1 is MNHEY, CDR2 SVGEGT, per germline. CDR3 sequence (DNA): TGTGCCAGCAGTTACCATCCTTACGAGCAGTACTTC. Its protein product is CASSYHPYEQYF.

This clonotype occurred a few times. The chain recombines TRBV5-5 with TRBJ2-5; 8 nucleotides agree with TRBD2. The CDR3 has 15 residues. The junction had 8 bases not matched to a gene; V was cut back by 3 bases and J by 4 bases. In germline, CDR1 is SGHKS, CDR2 YYEKEE (reference sequence). CDR3 in DNA: TGTGCCAGCAGCTCGCCAGCGGGAGTTCGAGAGACCCAGTACTTC. Translated, it gives CASSSPAGVRETQYF.

The chain recombines TRBV11-2 with TRBJ2-3; 12 bases fit TRBD2. Germline CDR1 SGHAT, CDR2 FQNNGV. The ends lost 2 bases at V and 4 bases at J; junction bases unmatched: 7. The CDR3 consists of 17 residues. The CDR3 DNA reads as TGTGCCAGCAGCTTAAATCCTAGCGGGAGGGCCGCAGATACGCAGTATTTT. Its protein is CASSLNPSGRAADTQYF.

In this sample, this clonotype turned up a few times. The J gene is TRBJ2-1, the V gene TRBV7-9; 14 bases agree with TRBD2. Germline V CDR1 and CDR2: SEHNR, FQNEAQ (reference sequence). The CDR3 is made up of 16 amino acids. V was clipped by 5 bases and J by 8 bases; unmatched bases: 8. The CDR3 loop reads CASSLPGLAGVYEQFF. The DNA for the CDR3 is TGTGCCAGCAGCCTACCGGGACTAGCGGGAGTCTATGAGCAGTTCTTC.

The CDR3 bases are TGTGCCAGCAGCAGGGGGGTTGGACAGGGGCCAGATACGCAGTATTTT. Translating it yields CASSRGVGQGPDTQYF. The V call is TRBV5-5, the J call TRBJ2-3, with TRBD1 matching over 9 bases. Germline values: CDR1 SGHKS, CDR2 YYEKEE (reference sequence). This CDR3 has 16 residues. V dropped 4 bases and J dropped 4; count of bases not matched to a gene: 10.

V is TRBV7-8 and J is TRBJ2-3, with TRBD1 matching 8 bases. The CDR3 is 19 residues long. After removal of 1 base from V and 2 bases from J, the junction contained 14 bases not matched to a gene. Germline V CDR1 and CDR2: SGHVS, FQNEAQ. Written as DNA, the CDR3 is TGTGCCAGCAGCTTAGGGGGCCCCATGACAGGGGAACTCACAGATACGCAGTATTTT. The encoded protein is CASSLGGPMTGELTDTQYF.

This rearrangement joins TRBV25-1 to TRBJ2-1; D remains unclear. The CDR3 totals 15 residues. CDR1 is MGHDK and CDR2 is SYGVNS in the germline V gene. V was trimmed by 1 base and J by 4 bases, leaving 11 bases between them. The CDR3 DNA reads TGTGCCAGCAGTGAATCTAATAGGAAGTACAATGAGCAGTTCTTC. It encodes CASSESNRKYNEQFF.